Described below is a single TCR beta chain sequence and its context. Data came from immunoSEQ multiplex PCR; TCRdb stores just in-frame clones and leaves some out. Among 110,000 to 150,000 clones, over 80% were seen once, and the ten largest hold roughly 6.4%. The CDR3 is made up of 13 amino acids. Deletions cut 3 bases from V and 3 bases from J, with 7 bases between. This sample is part of a study of blood T cell repertoires in COVID-19. The chain links TRBV12-3 or TRBV12-4 to TRBJ2-3, with D tentatively TRBD2 (5 bases). The sample was PBMCs or T cells enriched from blood (not recorded which). This receptor was identified in a woman aged 40 to 55 who had recovered from COVID-19. Here the CDR3 DNA reads TGTGCCAGCAGTTTTACTAGAACAGATACGCAGTATTTT. Protein sequence: CASSFTRTDTQYF.